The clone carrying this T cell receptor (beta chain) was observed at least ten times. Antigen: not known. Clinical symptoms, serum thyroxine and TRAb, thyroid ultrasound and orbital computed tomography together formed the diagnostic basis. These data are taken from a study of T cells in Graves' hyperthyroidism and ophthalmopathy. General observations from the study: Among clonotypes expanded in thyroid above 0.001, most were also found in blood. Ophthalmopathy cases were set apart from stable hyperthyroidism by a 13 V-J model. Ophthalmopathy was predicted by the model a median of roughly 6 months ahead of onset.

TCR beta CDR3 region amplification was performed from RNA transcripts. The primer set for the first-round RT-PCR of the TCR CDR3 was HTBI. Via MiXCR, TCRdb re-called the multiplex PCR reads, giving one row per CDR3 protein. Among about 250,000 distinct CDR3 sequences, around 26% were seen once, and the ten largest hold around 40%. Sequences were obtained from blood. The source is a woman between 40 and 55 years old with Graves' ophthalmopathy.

CDR3 sequence reads: CASGGLAGPEQYF. CDR3 bases: TGTGCCAGCGGGGGACTAGCGGGACCCGAGCAGTACTTC. The rearrangement uses TRBV25-1 and TRBJ2-7; the match to TRBD2 covers 13 bases. Germline trimming cut 8 bases from V and 6 bases from J; bases unmatched to any gene: 4. This CDR3 region has 13 residues. Per germline, CDR1 MGHDK and CDR2 SYGVNS.